This T cell receptor beta chain was retrieved from a study of blood T cell repertoires in COVID-19. About the study: Acute-phase and convalescent COVID-19 samples originated in the United States, Italy and Spain. Nucleic acid was either cDNA or gDNA, and it came from T cells, B-cell-depleted T cells, or PBMCs.

The CDR3 runs 15 residues. Trimming removed 6 bases from V and 2 bases from J; junction bases left unmatched: 6. CDR1 is MDHEN, CDR2 SYDVKM, per germline. Per the authors' pipeline: Quantification of nucleated cells was approximated via reference gene primer amplification. Using immunoSEQ multiplex PCR, the repertoire was profiled, and TCRdb retains in-frame clones only, with some absent. V, J and clone size are those of that table, while D and trimming were read from the DNA. The sample includes 200,000 to 300,000 clones, about 86% of them seen just once. The receptor was isolated from a man in his 60s with acute or convalescent COVID-19. The material sequenced was peripheral blood. V is TRBV28 and J is TRBJ1-5; 8 bases are shared with TRBD1. DNA of the CDR3: TGTGCCAGCAGGATCCCGGGACAGGGCAATCAGCCCCAGCATTTT. Translation: CASRIPGQGNQPQHF.